This passage covers 28 T cell receptor beta chains from one sample sequenced in a study of CD8 T cells in Susac syndrome. RNA amounts of roughly 0.45 to 1 ug underwent reverse transcription with random hexamers. TCRdb recomputed calls from the immunoSEQ multiplex PCR reads with MiXCR, one row per CDR3 protein. The table includes 85,000 to 95,000 distinct CDR3 sequences, 85% to 95% detected once. Source material: CD4+ T cells from PBMCs. The source of these receptors is a human donor with Susac syndrome.

V gene TRBV10-3 combines with J gene TRBJ2-5; possibly TRBD1 or TRBD2 for D (5 bases each). The V end lost 3 bases, the J end lost 4 bases, and 18 bases lay between the germline ends. The CDR3 length is 16 residues. Per germline, CDR1 ENHRY and CDR2 SYGVKD. CDR3 bases: TGTGCCATCAGTGATCCAGGGTGGTACGAGGGAGAGACCCAGTACTTC. Translating it yields CAISDPGWYEGETQYF.

The V gene is TRBV5-6, the J gene TRBJ2-4, with D perhaps matching TRBD1 (5 bases). Germline CDR1 SGHDT, CDR2 YYEEEE. The CDR3 runs to 13 residues. Trimming stripped 3 bases from V and 7 bases from J, with 11 bases between. This CDR3 reads CASSSGRWNIQYF. DNA of the CDR3: TGTGCCAGCAGCTCAGGGCGCTGGAACATTCAGTACTTC. Full variable domain (outside the CDR3, taken from reference TRBV5-6 and TRBJ2-4): DAGVTQSPTHLIKTRGQQVTLRCSPKSGHDTVSWYQQALGQGPQFIFQYYEEEERQRGNFPDRFSGHQFPNYSSELNVNALLLGDSALYLCASSSGRWNIQYFGAGTRLSVL.

V is TRBV28 and J is TRBJ1-1; 8 nucleotides match TRBD1. V lost 2 bases, J lost 1 base, and 9 bases stayed unmatched. Germline CDR1 is MDHEN and CDR2 is SYDVKM. The CDR3 is made up of 17 amino acids. The DNA for the CDR3 is TGTGCCAGCAGTTTAGTGGGACAGGCGGGCTGGAACACTGAAGCTTTCTTT. Its protein product is CASSLVGQAGWNTEAFF.

V gene TRBV7-8 combines with J gene TRBJ2-1; D call uncertain. Trimming left V 2 bases short and J 2 bases short, with 10 bases between. Germline lookup yields CDR1 SGHVS and CDR2 FQNEAQ. The CDR3 has 15 amino acids. CDR3 nucleotides: TGTGCCAGCAGCTTATCCCGGATCCCCTACAATGAGCAGTTCTTC. Its translation is CASSLSRIPYNEQFF.

V and J are TRBV15 and TRBJ2-7; maybe TRBD2 (6 bases). Germline CDR1 LNHNV, CDR2 YYDKDF (reference sequence). V dropped 5 bases and J dropped 7 bases, with 21 bases sitting between them. This CDR3 has 15 residues. CDR3: CATSLRGGVSGEQYF. DNA of the CDR3: TGTGCCACCAGCCTACGAGGAGGGGTTTCGGGTGAGCAGTACTTC. The full variable domain, rest sourced from reference TRBV15 and TRBJ2-7, is DAMVIQNPRYQVTQFGKPVTLSCSQTLNHNVMYWYQQKSSQAPKLLFHYYDKDFNNEADTPDNFQSRRPNTSFCFLDIRSPGLGDTAMYLCATSLRGGVSGEQYFGPGTRLTVT.

The chain is built from TRBV2 and TRBJ2-5, with 8 nucleotides matching TRBD2. Germline V lookup: CDR1 SNHLY, CDR2 FYNNEI. V lost 5 bases, J lost 3 bases, and 20 bases stayed unmatched. The CDR3 extends over 19 amino acids. The CDR3 DNA reads as TGTGCCAGCAGTTTCCTAGCGGGCGTAACAATATCCTGGGAAGAGACCCAGTACTTC. Residues: CASSFLAGVTISWEETQYF.

V gene TRBV9 combines with J gene TRBJ1-1; TRBD1 matches 9 bases. The CDR3 is made up of 15 amino acids. Germline CDR1 and CDR2: SGDLS and YYNGEE. V dropped 4 bases and J dropped 4; count of bases not matched to a gene: 8. The CDR3 region has the DNA TGTGCCAGCAGCTCTCGACAGGGGGGGATCACTGAAGCTTTCTTT. It specifies CASSSRQGGITEAFF.

This chain links TRBV2 with TRBJ2-1; possibly TRBD2 for D (5 bases). The V and J ends lost 7 bases and 6 bases respectively, with 13 bases between them. The CDR3 has 13 amino acids. Per the germline V gene, CDR1 is SNHLY and CDR2 is FYNNEI. In nucleotides, the CDR3 is TGTGCCAGCAATCGGGGTGAGGGCAATGAGCAGTTCTTC. Translated, it gives CASNRGEGNEQFF.

The gene calls are TRBV3-1 and TRBJ2-7; 11 nucleotides agree with TRBD2. V gave up 1 base and J gave up 0 bases; unmatched junction bases: 2. This CDR3 contains 16 residues. CDR1 is LGHDT, CDR2 YNNKEL, per germline (reference sequence). CDR3 amino acids: CASSQGLAGISYEQYF. CDR3 in DNA: TGTGCCAGCAGCCAAGGACTAGCGGGGATCTCCTACGAGCAGTACTTC.

The gene calls are TRBV20-1 and TRBJ2-3; the D is unclear. The CDR3 consists of 13 residues. The ends were cut back, 3 bases at V and 1 base at J, with 8 bases in the middle. The germline V gene has CDR1 DFQATT and CDR2 SNEGSKA (reference sequence). The CDR3 DNA follows: TGCAGTGCTAGTTTAAGTGGCACAGATACGCAGTATTTT. Amino acids: CSASLSGTDTQYF.

As DNA, the CDR3 is TGTGCCAGCTCCACGACAGAATATAATTCACCCCTCCACTTT. Encoded protein: CASSTTEYNSPLHF. V usage is TRBV18 and J usage is TRBJ1-6, with D possibly matching TRBD1 (5 bases). The V end was cut by 6 bases, the J end by 4 bases, with 10 bases between. This CDR3 is 14 amino acids long. Germline lookup yields CDR1 KGHSH and CDR2 LQKENI.

The chain has TRBV20-1 and TRBJ1-1; D is uncertain. Germline V gene lookup returns CDR1 DFQATT and CDR2 SNEGSKA (reference sequence). The length of the CDR3 is 8 residues. V lost 4 bases, J lost 10 bases, and 4 bases lay in between. The CDR3 nucleotides read TGCAGTGCTACGGGAGCTTTCTTT. It is translated as CSATGAFF.

In this sample, this clonotype turned up once. This chain connects TRBV9 to TRBJ1-1; a possible D gene is TRBD1 (5 bases). The germline V and J ends were trimmed by 0 bases and 4 bases, with 13 bases remaining between them. CDR1 is SGDLS and CDR2 is YYNGEE in the germline V gene. CDR3 length: 15 residues. CDR3 nucleotides: TGTGCCAGCAGCGTAGTCCCAGGGTTGGGCACTGAAGCTTTCTTT. This encodes CASSVVPGLGTEAFF.

The rearrangement joins TRBV20-1 to TRBJ2-5; D is unresolved. Germline V gene sequence: CDR1 DFQATT, CDR2 SNEGSKA (reference sequence). Trimming pared 5 bases from V and 5 bases from J, leaving 9 bases between. The CDR3 totals 11 residues. CDR3 sequence reads: CSAPHRETQYF. DNA of the CDR3: TGCAGTGCTCCTCACCGCGAGACCCAGTACTTC.

The chain recombines TRBV7-8 with TRBJ1-5; D remains unclear. Trimming pared 2 bases from V and 0 bases from J, leaving 5 bases between. This CDR3 has 14 amino acids. Looked up from germline, CDR1 is SGHVS and CDR2 is FQNEAQ. The DNA of the CDR3 is TGTGCCAGCAGCTTACTTCGTAGCAATCAGCCCCAGCATTTT. This sequence encodes CASSLLRSNQPQHF.

This chain joins TRBV20-1 and TRBJ1-1; 7 nucleotides match TRBD1. V shed 6 bases and J 7 bases; nucleotides not matched to a gene: 20. This CDR3 is 16 amino acids long. Germline CDR1 is DFQATT and CDR2 is SNEGSKA (reference sequence). This CDR3 reads CSALKTGQFFRGEAFF. Here the CDR3 DNA reads TGCAGTGCGCTAAAGACGGGACAGTTCTTTCGGGGTGAAGCTTTCTTT.

This sequence joins TRBV4-1 and TRBJ1-1; the match to TRBD1 covers 7 bases. With V trimmed by 4 bases and J by 0 bases, 8 bases remained unmatched. The germline V gene encodes CDR1 MGHRA and CDR2 YSYEKL. The CDR3 is 16 residues long. The CDR3 coding sequence is TGCGCCAGCAGCCGACTTGAGGGACAGATGAACACTGAAGCTTTCTTT. Protein sequence: CASSRLEGQMNTEAFF.

V gene TRBV6-1 combines with J gene TRBJ1-6; D perhaps matches TRBD1 (5 bases). Germline V gives CDR1 MNHNS, CDR2 SASEGT. The CDR3 has 13 amino acids. V was trimmed by 6 bases and J by 8 bases, leaving 11 bases between them. As DNA, the CDR3 is TGTGCCAGCAGACGACAGCTACATTCACCCCTCCACTTT. This codes for CASRRQLHSPLHF.

The gene calls are TRBV20-1 and TRBJ2-7; 8 bases fit TRBD2. The CDR3 spans 13 residues. Per the germline V gene, CDR1 is DFQATT and CDR2 is SNEGSKA (reference sequence). CDR3: CSVLVAGSYEQYF. CDR3 bases: TGCAGCGTCCTGGTAGCGGGATCCTACGAGCAGTACTTC.

The CDR3 spells CASSVDRAYEQYF. CDR3 nucleotides: TGTGCCAGCAGTGTGGACAGGGCCTACGAGCAGTACTTC. The chain uses TRBV27 and TRBJ2-7; 8 nucleotides match TRBD1. The V gene's germline CDR1 is MNHEY and CDR2 SMNVEV (reference sequence). The CDR3 loop spans 13 amino acids. J was trimmed by 2 bases and V by 5 bases; bases with no gene match: 2.

The CDR3 nucleotides read TGTGCCTGGAGCGACATGGGGGGGAACGCAGATACGCAGTATTTT. It codes for CAWSDMGGNADTQYF. The chain recombines TRBV30 with TRBJ2-3, with TRBD2 identical over 7 bases. CDR3 length: 15 residues. V was clipped by 3 bases and J by 4 bases; unmatched bases: 10. CDR1 GTSNPN and CDR2 SVGIG come from the germline V gene (reference sequence).

This chain uses TRBV5-1 with TRBJ2-2; D not certain. V was shortened by 0 bases and J by 5 bases, with 8 bases between the two germline ends. Looked up from germline, CDR1 is SGHRS and CDR2 is YFSETQ. This CDR3 spans 14 amino acids. The CDR3: CASSLDTRTGELFF. The DNA of the CDR3 is TGCGCCAGCAGCTTGGACACTCGGACCGGGGAGCTGTTTTTT.

V gene TRBV28 combines with J gene TRBJ1-5, with D unresolved. This CDR3 is 13 amino acids long. Germline-derived CDR1 and CDR2 are MDHEN and SYDVKM. The V end lost 8 bases, the J end lost 5 bases, and 13 bases lay between the germline ends. The CDR3 loop is CASGNARDQPQHF. In nucleotides, the CDR3 is TGTGCCAGCGGGAACGCCCGGGATCAGCCCCAGCATTTT.

The chain links TRBV7-2 to TRBJ2-7, with a tentative D call TRBD1 (5 bases). There are 13 residues in the CDR3. Germline V gene lookup returns CDR1 SGHTA and CDR2 FQGNSA. Trimming left V 5 bases short and J 2 bases short, with 10 bases between. This CDR3 is CASSPTATYEQYF. CDR3 coding DNA: TGTGCCAGCAGCCCGACAGCCACCTACGAGCAGTACTTC.

The chain is built from TRBV24-1 and TRBJ2-3, with D tentatively TRBD1 or TRBD2 (6 bases each). This CDR3 is 14 amino acids long. Looked up from germline, CDR1 is KGHDR and CDR2 is SFDVKD. Trimming cost V 12 bases and J 2 bases, with 17 bases left between them. CDR3 sequence: CADPPGGPTDTQYF. DNA for the CDR3: TGTGCCGACCCCCCCGGGGGCCCCACAGATACGCAGTATTTT.

The V gene is TRBV2, the J gene TRBJ1-1, with unresolved D. Trimming stripped 5 bases from V and 4 bases from J, with 5 bases between. The germline CDR1 and CDR2 sequences are SNHLY and FYNNEI. CDR3 length: 11 residues. CDR3 DNA sequence: TGTGCCAGCAGTAAGGGCACTGAAGCTTTCTTT. Amino acid sequence: CASSKGTEAFF.

The chain carries TRBV3-1 and TRBJ1-6; tentative D call: TRBD1 (5 bases). Germline assignment: CDR1 LGHDT and CDR2 YNNKEL (reference sequence). V dropped 1 base and J dropped 7 bases, with 14 bases sitting between them. This CDR3 is 16 amino acids long. The CDR3 protein is CASSQGDGNANSPLHF. Here the CDR3 DNA reads TGTGCCAGCAGCCAAGGGGACGGCAACGCAAATTCACCCCTCCACTTT.

The chain employs TRBV15 and TRBJ1-1, with TRBD1 identical over 7 bases. CDR3 size: 13 residues. Germline V CDR1 and CDR2: LNHNV, YYDKDF (reference sequence). With 8 bases clipped from V and 0 bases from J, the junction kept 3 bases outside the gene matches. The CDR3 DNA sequence: TGTGCCACCGCAACAGGGGTGAACACTGAAGCTTTCTTT. Encoded protein: CATATGVNTEAFF.